One sample yielded the 3 T cell receptor beta chains listed below, sequenced in a study of T cell repertoires in cytomegalovirus infection. These TCRs' antigens remain unknown. Each CDR3 protein is one row after TCRdb ran MiXCR on the reads. The data hold roughly 730,000 distinct CDR3 sequences, with roughly 30% observed a single time. Sample: cultured PBMCs, taken from culture after CMV antigen stimulation. The receptor source for this set is a human donor in good health (CMV status not recorded). Some clones in this sample may be carry-over from other donors' samples.

This chain joins TRBV14 and TRBJ1-1; D unclear. The CDR3 is made up of 19 amino acids. The V gene lost 2 bases and the J gene lost 2 bases, with 24 bases spanning the gap. In germline, CDR1 is SGHDN, CDR2 FVKESK. CDR3 amino acids: CASSQPKRVDPWGNTEAFF. The CDR3 DNA sequence: TGTGCCAGCAGCCAACCAAAAAGGGTGGACCCCTGGGGTAACACTGAAGCTTTCTTT.

This clonotype has ten or more counts. The chain combines TRBV7-8 with TRBJ2-1; TRBD2 agrees at 10 bases. This CDR3 has 16 residues. V shed 5 bases, J shed 7 bases, and the junction held 11 bases outside the gene matches. In germline, CDR1 is SGHVS, CDR2 FQNEAQ. The CDR3 spells CASSISSGGPGNEQFF. The CDR3, as DNA: TGTGCCAGCAGCATCTCTAGCGGGGGACCTGGGAATGAGCAGTTCTTC.

The chain has TRBV5-1 and TRBJ2-3; D is ambiguous. Germline V CDR1 and CDR2: SGHRS, YFSETQ. V lost 1 base and J 2 bases, leaving 8 bases between the germline ends. The CDR3 is 14 amino acids. The CDR3 loop is CASSLNDDTDTQYF. The DNA for the CDR3 is TGCGCCAGCAGCTTGAATGATGACACAGATACGCAGTATTTT.